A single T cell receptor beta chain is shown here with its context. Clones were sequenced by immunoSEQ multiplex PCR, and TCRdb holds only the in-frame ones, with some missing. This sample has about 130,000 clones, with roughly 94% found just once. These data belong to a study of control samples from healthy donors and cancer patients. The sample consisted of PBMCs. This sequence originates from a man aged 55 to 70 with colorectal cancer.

In DNA, the CDR3 is TGTGCCAGCAGCAGGGTTAGGCTAGATACGCAGTATTTT. Translating it yields CASSRVRLDTQYF. The chain joins TRBV21-1 to TRBJ2-3. TRBV21-1 is designated a pseudogene. CDR3 length equals 13 residues.